These 16 T cell receptor beta chains share one sample of origin, sequenced in a study of T cell changes during pregnancy in multiple sclerosis. Repertoires were generated with immunoSEQ multiplex PCR, while TCRdb's copy carries only in-frame clones and drops some. The sample lists 65,000 to 90,000 clones, about nine tenths occurring once. This specimen consisted of PBMCs, obtained in the first trimester of pregnancy. Every receptor here comes from a female donor in good health, serving as a control in a pregnancy study. Some clones in this sample may be carry-over from other donors' samples.

The chain combines TRBV19 with TRBJ1-5; 10 bases are shared with TRBD1. The CDR3 is made up of 15 amino acids. Germline V lookup: CDR1 LNHDA, CDR2 SQIVND (reference sequence). The V segment lost 7 bases and the J segment 3 bases; nucleotides outside the gene matches: 6. Here the CDR3 DNA reads TGTGCCAGTACCCTGGACAGGGGGTACAATCAGCCCCAGCATTTT. Translating gives CASTLDRGYNQPQHF.

The genes are TRBV27 and TRBJ1-2, with a weak D call TRBD1 (6 bases). The length of the CDR3 is 16 residues. Trimming took off 5 bases at V and 0 bases at J, with 16 bases between the two ends. The V gene's germline CDR1 is MNHEY and CDR2 SMNVEV (reference sequence). The DNA of the CDR3 is TGTGCCAGCAGTATCGCAGGGGCGCCGACTAACTATGGCTACACCTTC. Its protein is CASSIAGAPTNYGYTF.

This chain links TRBV4-1 with TRBJ2-1; D not resolved. The CDR3 is made up of 11 amino acids. Trimming stripped 5 bases from V and 10 bases from J, with 9 bases between. CDR1 and CDR2 (germline): MGHRA, YSYEKL. CDR3 amino acids: CASSSVKEQFF. The CDR3 nucleotides are TGCGCCAGCAGCTCGGTCAAAGAGCAGTTCTTC.

The rearrangement joins TRBV27 to TRBJ2-3; TRBD2 matches at 7 bases. Germline values: CDR1 MNHEY, CDR2 SMNVEV (reference sequence). V lost 3 bases, J lost 4 bases, and 4 bases stayed unmatched. CDR3 length equals 14 residues. The DNA of the CDR3 is TGTGCCAGCAGTTTCGGGCTAGCGGCAGATACGCAGTATTTT. Translation: CASSFGLAADTQYF.

This chain joins TRBV28 and TRBJ2-3; TRBD2 aligns across 8 bases. CDR3 size: 16 residues. With V trimmed by 6 bases and J by 5 bases, 13 bases remained unmatched. Germline lookup yields CDR1 MDHEN and CDR2 SYDVKM. As DNA, the CDR3 is TGTGCCAGCAGCCGGTTAATAGGAGCGGGAGTAGATACGCAGTATTTT. Its protein product is CASSRLIGAGVDTQYF. The variable domain in full, completed from reference TRBV28 and TRBJ2-3, reads DVKVTQSSRYLVKRTGEKVFLECVQDMDHENMFWYRQDPGLGLRLIYFSYDVKMKEKGDIPEGYSVSREKKERFSLILESASTNQTSMYLCASSRLIGAGVDTQYFGPGTRLTVL.

The chain has TRBV11-2 and TRBJ2-5; TRBD2 matches at 12 bases. Trimming removed 5 bases from V and 4 bases from J; junction bases left unmatched: 5. Per the germline V gene, CDR1 is SGHAT and CDR2 is FQNNGV. The CDR3 has 15 residues. CDR3 DNA: TGTGCCAGCAGCCCTCTAGCGGGAGGGCCAGAGACCCAGTACTTC. Protein: CASSPLAGGPETQYF.

The J gene is TRBJ2-3, the V gene TRBV6-1, with 13 bases identical to TRBD2. With V trimmed by 6 bases and J by 6 bases, 3 bases remained unmatched. Germline lookup yields CDR1 MNHNS and CDR2 SASEGT. The CDR3 consists of 14 residues. For the CDR3, the DNA is TGTGCCAGCAGGGGACTAGCGGGGTCCGATACGCAGTATTTT. Protein product: CASRGLAGSDTQYF.

J is TRBJ2-1 and V is TRBV9; the D gene is possibly TRBD1 (5 bases). The V gene lost 4 bases and the J gene lost 4 bases, with 18 bases spanning the gap. CDR3 length: 16 amino acids. Germline CDR1 reads SGDLS; CDR2 reads YYNGEE. The CDR3 DNA sequence: TGTGCCAGCAGCCCCGTCCCCAGGGAAAGATACAATGAGCAGTTCTTC. Translation: CASSPVPRERYNEQFF.

The chain recombines TRBV4-1 with TRBJ1-1; 7 positions match TRBD1. The CDR3 has 15 amino acids. Germline values: CDR1 MGHRA, CDR2 YSYEKL. Trimming removed 4 bases from V and 7 bases from J; junction bases left unmatched: 12. The CDR3 sequence is CASSRPGTVAVEAFF. CDR3 coding DNA: TGCGCCAGCAGCCGACCCGGGACAGTCGCAGTTGAAGCTTTCTTT.

This clone has just a few counts. Other DNA sequences in this sample translate to the same CDR3. This rearrangement joins TRBV28 to TRBJ1-1; the match to TRBD1 covers 9 bases. This CDR3 has 13 residues. The germline V gene has CDR1 MDHEN and CDR2 SYDVKM. V gave up 6 bases and J gave up 3 bases; unmatched junction bases: 2. As DNA, the CDR3 is TGTGCCAGCAGGGGACAGGGTGACACTGAAGCTTTCTTT. Amino acid sequence: CASRGQGDTEAFF.

The CDR3 loop is CSVEVGAQETQYF. DNA of the CDR3: TGCAGCGTTGAAGTGGGGGCGCAGGAGACCCAGTACTTC. The V call is TRBV29-1, the J call TRBJ2-5; maybe TRBD1 (6 bases). This CDR3 contains 13 residues. Per germline, CDR1 SQVTM and CDR2 ANQGSEA. V was clipped by 1 base and J by 5 bases, with 11 bases between them. The full variable domain, its missing parts supplied by reference TRBV29-1 and TRBJ2-5, is SAVISQKPSRDICQRGTSLTIQCQVDSQVTMMFWYRQQPGQSLTLIATANQGSEATYESGFVIDKFPISRPNLTFSTLTVSNMSPEDSSIYLCSVEVGAQETQYFGPGTRLLVL.

The V and J genes are TRBV6-4 and TRBJ1-1; no firm D call. V was trimmed by 6 bases and J by 3 bases, leaving 11 bases between them. The CDR3 extends over 13 amino acids. Germline lookup yields CDR1 MRHNA and CDR2 SNTAGT. CDR3 nucleotide sequence: TGTGCCAGCAGCCCTCGGGGTGACACTGAAGCTTTCTTT. This gives the protein CASSPRGDTEAFF.

The chain recombines TRBV10-3 with TRBJ2-7; the match to TRBD1 covers 9 bases. CDR3 length: 15 amino acids. After removal of 2 bases from V and 0 bases from J, the junction contained 2 bases not matched to a gene. Germline values: CDR1 ENHRY, CDR2 SYGVKD. CDR3: CAISEGTGSSYEQYF. The CDR3 nucleotides read TGTGCCATCAGTGAGGGGACAGGGTCCTCCTACGAGCAGTACTTC.

The rearrangement uses TRBV19 and TRBJ1-3, with D uncertain. V lost 4 bases to trimming and J lost 0 bases, with 7 bases between them. The V gene's germline CDR1 is LNHDA and CDR2 SQIVND (reference sequence). This CDR3 is 14 amino acids long. CDR3 sequence reads: CASSTGNSGNTIYF. The CDR3 coding sequence is TGTGCCAGTAGTACCGGGAACTCTGGAAACACCATATATTTT.

This sequence joins TRBV4-1 and TRBJ1-6; D call uncertain. The germline gives CDR1 MGHRA, CDR2 YSYEKL. The CDR3 is made up of 18 amino acids. Between the trimmed V and J ends, which lost 5 bases and 0 bases, there was a span of 17 bases. CDR3 bases: TGCGCCAGCAGCTTTTTGACGGGGAACCTCTCCTATAATTCACCCCTCCACTTT. Its protein is CASSFLTGNLSYNSPLHF.

The V call is TRBV12-2, the J call TRBJ2-7; TRBD1 is the table's D call and was not checked against the DNA. TRBV12-2 represents a pseudogene. The CDR3 contains 14 residues. The CDR3 sequence: CASRSRIQGYEQYF. DNA for the CDR3: TGTGCAAGTCGCTCAAGAATACAGGGCTACGAGCAGTACTTC.